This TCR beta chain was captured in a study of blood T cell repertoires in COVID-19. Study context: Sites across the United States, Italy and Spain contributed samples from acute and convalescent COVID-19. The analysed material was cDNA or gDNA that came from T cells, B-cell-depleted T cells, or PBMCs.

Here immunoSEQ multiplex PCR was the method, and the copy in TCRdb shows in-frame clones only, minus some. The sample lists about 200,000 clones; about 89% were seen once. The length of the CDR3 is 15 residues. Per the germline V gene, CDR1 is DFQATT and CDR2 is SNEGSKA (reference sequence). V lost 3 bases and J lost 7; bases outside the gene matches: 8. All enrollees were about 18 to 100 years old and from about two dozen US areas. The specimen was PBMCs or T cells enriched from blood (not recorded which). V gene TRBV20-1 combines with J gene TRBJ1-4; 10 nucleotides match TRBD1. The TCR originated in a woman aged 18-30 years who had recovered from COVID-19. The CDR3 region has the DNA TGCAGTGCTAGTGTGGGACAGGGGACGAGTGAAAAACTGTTTTTT. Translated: CSASVGQGTSEKLFF.